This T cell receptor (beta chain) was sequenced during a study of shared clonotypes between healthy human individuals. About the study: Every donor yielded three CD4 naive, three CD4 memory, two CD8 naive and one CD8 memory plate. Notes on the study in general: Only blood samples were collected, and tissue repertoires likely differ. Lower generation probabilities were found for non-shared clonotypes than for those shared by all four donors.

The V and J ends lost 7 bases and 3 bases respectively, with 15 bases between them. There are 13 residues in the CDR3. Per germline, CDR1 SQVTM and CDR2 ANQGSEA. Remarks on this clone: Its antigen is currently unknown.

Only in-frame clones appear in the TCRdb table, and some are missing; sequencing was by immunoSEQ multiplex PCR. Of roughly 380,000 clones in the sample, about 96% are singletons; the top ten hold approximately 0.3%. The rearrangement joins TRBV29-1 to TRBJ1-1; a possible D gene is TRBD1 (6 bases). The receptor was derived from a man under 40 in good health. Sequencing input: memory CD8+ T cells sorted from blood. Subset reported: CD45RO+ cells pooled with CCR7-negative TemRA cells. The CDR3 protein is CSAHQGRDTEAFF. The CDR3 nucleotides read TGCAGCGCCCATCAGGGGAGGGACACTGAAGCTTTCTTT.